The next 23 T cell receptor beta chains were all read from a single sample in a study of immune evolution from preneoplasia to lung adenocarcinoma. The protocol was immunoSEQ multiplex PCR, while the TCRdb copy is restricted to in-frame clones and leaves out a portion. This sample has about 7,300 clones; approximately 72% occur once, and the top ten carry 10% to 12%. Sequencing used FFPE lung adenocarcinoma in situ tissue. The receptors were sampled from a donor at least 70 years old with lung adenocarcinoma. Some clones in this sample may be carry-over from other donors' samples.

The chain employs TRBV19 and TRBJ2-7; 9 bases are shared with TRBD1. This CDR3 is 15 amino acids long. Germline CDR1 is LNHDA and CDR2 is SQIVND (reference sequence). Trimming took 5 bases from V and 3 from J; bases not matched to a gene: 8. The CDR3 is CASSPDRGSNYEQYF. The DNA for the CDR3 is TGTGCCAGTAGTCCGGACAGGGGAAGCAACTACGAGCAGTACTTC.

CDR3 residues: CASRDRAQETQYF. The CDR3 nucleotides read TGTGCCAGCAGGGACAGGGCCCAAGAGACCCAGTACTTC. This sequence joins TRBV6-1 and TRBJ2-5; 8 nucleotides agree with TRBD1. There are 13 residues in the CDR3. CDR1 and CDR2 (germline): MNHNS, SASEGT. With V trimmed by 6 bases and J by 1 base, 1 base remained unmatched.

This chain joins TRBV27 and TRBJ2-2; possibly TRBD1 for D (5 bases). Germline CDR1 and CDR2: MNHEY and SMNVEV (reference sequence). The CDR3 is 13 amino acids. The ends were cut back, 8 bases at V and 5 bases at J, with 12 bases in the middle. In nucleotides, the CDR3 is TGTGCCAGCGGAACCAGGGTTACCGGGGAGCTGTTTTTT. Amino acid sequence: CASGTRVTGELFF.

The chain recombines TRBV30 with TRBJ1-2, with D tentatively TRBD1 (5 bases). The CDR3 has 13 residues. Per germline, CDR1 GTSNPN and CDR2 SVGIG (reference sequence). V was cut by 0 bases and J by 5 bases, with 10 bases left in between. The CDR3 DNA is TGTGCCTGGAGTGTGGGCAGGGTTTATGGCTACACCTTC. Protein: CAWSVGRVYGYTF.

The chain recombines TRBV4-1 with TRBJ1-5; possible D gene TRBD1, 5 bases. Germline V CDR1 and CDR2: MGHRA, YSYEKL. The CDR3 is made up of 16 amino acids. The V gene lost 4 bases and the J gene lost 7 bases, with 20 bases spanning the gap. Here the CDR3 reads CASSRTSGQGYQPQHF. CDR3 nucleotide sequence: TGCGCCAGCAGCCGAACGTCGGGGCAGGGATACCAGCCCCAGCATTTT.

The sample holds a few counts of this clone. The chain couples TRBV28 to TRBJ1-2; D is ambiguous. Trimming stripped 5 bases from V and 0 bases from J, with 25 bases between. The germline gives CDR1 MDHEN, CDR2 SYDVKM. The CDR3 runs to 19 residues. The CDR3 DNA follows: TGTGCCAGCAGTCCCCTGCCAGCCGCAAACCTTCCGGCTAACTATGGCTACACCTTC. This encodes CASSPLPAANLPANYGYTF.

This chain uses TRBV6-5 with TRBJ1-2, with D perhaps matching TRBD1 (5 bases). V was clipped by 2 bases and J by 8 bases, with 12 bases between them. Germline CDR1 and CDR2: MNHEY and SVGAGI. The CDR3 covers 13 residues. The CDR3 nucleotides are TGTGCCAGCAGTTACGGCAGGGAGAGCGGCTACACCTTC. This sequence encodes CASSYGRESGYTF.

V is TRBV19 and J is TRBJ2-1; D not resolved. This CDR3 contains 15 residues. V dropped 7 bases and J dropped 0 bases, with 13 bases sitting between them. The germline V gene encodes CDR1 LNHDA and CDR2 SQIVND (reference sequence). In DNA, the CDR3 is TGTGCCAGTACCTTAGACGCACGCTCCTACAATGAGCAGTTCTTC. It codes for CASTLDARSYNEQFF.

The CDR3 reads CATSRVRESTHEQYF. The CDR3 DNA reads TGTGCCACCAGCAGAGTCCGGGAGTCTACCCACGAGCAGTACTTC. The gene calls are TRBV15 and TRBJ2-7; possible D gene TRBD2, 6 bases. Trimming took off 1 base at V and 5 bases at J, with 15 bases between the two ends. Germline V gives CDR1 LNHNV, CDR2 YYDKDF (reference sequence). The CDR3 contains 15 residues.

There are a few counts of this clone. The chain couples TRBV7-2 to TRBJ2-3; tentative D call: TRBD2 (7 bases). The CDR3 is 16 amino acids. The germline V gene has CDR1 SGHTA and CDR2 FQGNSA. Trimming took 5 bases from V and 3 from J, leaving 18 bases between them. DNA of the CDR3: TGTGCCAGCAGCCGAGGGGGGGTTCACGGTACAGATACGCAGTATTTT. This codes for CASSRGGVHGTDTQYF.

The gene calls are TRBV5-1 and TRBJ1-1; D is perhaps TRBD1 (5 bases). Trimming shortened V by 1 base and J by 3 bases, and 13 bases separated the two germline ends. The CDR3 covers 15 residues. Germline-derived CDR1 and CDR2 are SGHRS and YFSETQ. DNA of the CDR3: TGCGCCAGCAGCTTGCGGTCAGTAGGGGACACTGAAGCTTTCTTT. It is translated as CASSLRSVGDTEAFF. Drawing the rest from reference TRBV5-1 and TRBJ1-1, the complete variable domain is KAGVTQTPRYLIKTRGQQVTLSCSPISGHRSVSWYQQTPGQGLQFLFEYFSETQRNKGNFPGRFSGRQFSNSRSEMNVSTLELGDSALYLCASSLRSVGDTEAFFGQGTRLTVV.

This clone was picked up one time. The chain employs TRBV2 and TRBJ2-3; weak D call: TRBD2 (5 bases). Trimming left V 8 bases short and J 1 base short, with 10 bases between. CDR1 and CDR2 (germline): SNHLY, FYNNEI. There are 13 residues in the CDR3. The chain's CDR3 is CASRKGGTDTQYF. The CDR3 DNA is TGTGCCAGCCGGAAGGGAGGCACAGATACGCAGTATTTT.

The chain has TRBV27 and TRBJ1-6; D ambiguous. This CDR3 contains 15 residues. The germline CDR1 and CDR2 sequences are MNHEY and SMNVEV (reference sequence). Trimming pared 5 bases from V and 9 bases from J, leaving 17 bases between. The CDR3 region has the DNA TGTGCCAGCAGTGGGCACCCATCGAGTTTTTCACCCCTCCACTTT. Translating gives CASSGHPSSFSPLHF.

V gene TRBV18 combines with J gene TRBJ1-5; maybe TRBD1 (5 bases). V was clipped by 4 bases and J by 1 base, with 8 bases between them. The V gene's germline CDR1 is KGHSH and CDR2 LQKENI. This CDR3 is 14 amino acids long. In DNA form, the CDR3 reads TGTGCCAGCTCACAGGGGAGCAGCAATCAGCCCCAGCATTTT. As protein: CASSQGSSNQPQHF.

This clone is labeled as medium-sized. The chain links TRBV28 to TRBJ2-1; D might be TRBD2 (7 bases). Germline V CDR1 and CDR2: MDHEN, SYDVKM. The length of the CDR3 is 16 residues. Between the trimmed V and J ends, which lost 7 bases and 8 bases, there was a span of 24 bases. The CDR3 loop is CASKKGGGAPWDEQFF. The DNA of the CDR3 is TGTGCCAGCAAGAAGGGCGGGGGCGCGCCATGGGATGAGCAGTTCTTC. Filled out from reference TRBV28 and TRBJ2-1, the complete variable domain reads DVKVTQSSRYLVKRTGEKVFLECVQDMDHENMFWYRQDPGLGLRLIYFSYDVKMKEKGDIPEGYSVSREKKERFSLILESASTNQTSMYLCASKKGGGAPWDEQFFGPGTRLTVL.

This clone was counted once. The gene calls are TRBV5-1 and TRBJ2-5; TRBD2 matches at 13 bases. This CDR3 has 14 amino acids. Germline lookup yields CDR1 SGHRS and CDR2 YFSETQ. V lost 4 bases to trimming and J lost 3 bases; unmatched junction nucleotides: 0. The CDR3 sequence is CASSTSGGEETQYF. DNA of the CDR3: TGCGCCAGCAGCACTAGCGGGGGGGAAGAGACCCAGTACTTC. Looking up the rest from reference TRBV5-1 and TRBJ2-5 gives the full variable domain: KAGVTQTPRYLIKTRGQQVTLSCSPISGHRSVSWYQQTPGQGLQFLFEYFSETQRNKGNFPGRFSGRQFSNSRSEMNVSTLELGDSALYLCASSTSGGEETQYFGPGTRLLVL.

This rearrangement joins TRBV7-9 to TRBJ2-3, with a possible D match to TRBD1 (5 bases). The germline V and J ends were trimmed by 5 bases and 4 bases, with 16 bases remaining between them. Germline V gene sequence: CDR1 SEHNR, CDR2 FQNEAQ (reference sequence). The CDR3 is 15 residues long. As DNA, the CDR3 is TGTGCCAGCAGCCAGGGTTCGATTCGCGCAGATACGCAGTATTTT. Its translation is CASSQGSIRADTQYF.

The gene calls are TRBV29-1 and TRBJ1-1; TRBD1 might be the D (5 bases). CDR3 length: 12 amino acids. Germline loops: CDR1 SQVTM, CDR2 ANQGSEA. V lost 1 base and J lost 4, with 7 bases in between. CDR3 in amino acids: CSVEGGVTEAFF. The CDR3 DNA follows: TGCAGCGTTGAAGGAGGGGTCACTGAAGCTTTCTTT.

The chain has TRBV7-9 and TRBJ1-3; 7 bases are shared with TRBD1. From germline, CDR1 is SEHNR and CDR2 FQNEAQ (reference sequence). This CDR3 has 15 residues. The V gene end was trimmed by 5 bases and the J gene end by 3 bases; junction bases not matched to a gene: 7. CDR3 amino acids: CASSDRDSYGNTIYF. The CDR3 DNA reads as TGTGCCAGCAGCGACCGGGACAGTTATGGAAACACCATATATTTT.

This sequence joins TRBV6-1 and TRBJ1-4, with 9 bases fitting TRBD1. The CDR3 totals 15 residues. The trim removed 4 bases at V and 8 bases at J, leaving 8 bases unmatched. CDR1 and CDR2 (germline): MNHNS, SASEGT. The CDR3 DNA follows: TGTGCCAGCAGTGCCACCGGGACAGGGTTGGAAAAACTGTTTTTT. Translated, it gives CASSATGTGLEKLFF.

The CDR3: CASSMALSNQPQHF. The CDR3 DNA reads TGTGCCAGCAGCATGGCTCTTAGCAATCAGCCCCAGCATTTT. This chain connects TRBV7-2 to TRBJ1-5; D remains unclear. The length of the CDR3 is 14 residues. The V end was cut by 5 bases, the J end by 0 bases, with 8 bases between. CDR1 is SGHTA and CDR2 is FQGNSA in the germline V gene.

The V call is TRBV6-6, the J call TRBJ2-2, with a possible D match to TRBD1 (5 bases). Deletions cut 6 bases from V and 0 bases from J, with 14 bases between. Germline V CDR1 and CDR2: MNHNY, SVGAGI (reference sequence). This CDR3 has 16 amino acids. CDR3 coding DNA: TGTGCCAGCAGCACGACAGCTTTCGCGAACACCGGGGAGCTGTTTTTT. Translated: CASSTTAFANTGELFF.

This clone was counted a single time. This sequence joins TRBV7-2 and TRBJ1-1; D might be TRBD1 (6 bases). This CDR3 region has 15 residues. Germline V CDR1 and CDR2: SGHTA, FQGNSA. Trimming took off 3 bases at V and 2 bases at J, with 13 bases between the two ends. Here the CDR3 DNA reads TGTGCCAGCAGCTTTGAGACAGGATCCAACACTGAAGCTTTCTTT. Residues: CASSFETGSNTEAFF.